This T cell receptor beta chain was identified in a study of T cells in Graves' hyperthyroidism and ophthalmopathy. Germline V gene lookup returns CDR1 DFQATT and CDR2 SNEGSKA (reference sequence). The CDR3 is made up of 15 amino acids. The V end lost 1 base, the J end lost 3 bases, and 12 bases lay between the germline ends. TCR beta CDR3 regions were amplified from RNA. TCR CDR3 underwent first-round RT-PCR with the HTBI primer set. In TCRdb, the multiplex PCR reads were re-called with MiXCR into one record per CDR3 protein. The sample records about 300,000 distinct CDR3 sequences, roughly a fifth being singletons.

The chain uses TRBV20-1 and TRBJ1-4; unclear D gene. The clonotype originates from a man aged 45-65 years with Graves' ophthalmopathy. Sequenced sample: blood. As DNA, the CDR3 is TGCAGTGCTAGAGGGACCAGGTCGTCTAATGAAAAACTGTTTTTT. Amino acid sequence: CSARGTRSSNEKLFF.